The 17 T cell receptor beta chains presented below share a single source sample, sequenced in a study of identical twins. TCRdb itself ran the 5' RACE reads through MiXCR, one entry per CDR3 protein. Of hundreds of thousands of distinct CDR3 sequences in the sample, 8% to 9% were seen once. These data were likewise used in another study, on yellow fever vaccine responses in identical twins.

The source material was PBMCs. These receptor sequences come from a young woman in good health.

This clonotype came up a few times. The chain couples TRBV5-1 to TRBJ1-2; unclear D gene. V was pared by 5 bases and J by 1 base, with 12 bases between. Germline V gene data show CDR1 as SGHRS and CDR2 as YFSETQ. The CDR3 length is 14 residues. The CDR3 reads CASRAATGNYGYTF. CDR3 DNA: TGCGCCAGCAGGGCCGCGACGGGTAACTATGGCTACACCTTC.

The chain combines TRBV7-9 with TRBJ2-7; D unresolved. The CDR3 has 13 residues. The germline CDR1 and CDR2 sequences are SEHNR and FQNEAQ (reference sequence). Trimming stripped 2 bases from V and 9 bases from J, with 14 bases between. The CDR3 here is CASSLPQSIGQYF. DNA of the CDR3: TGTGCCAGCAGCTTACCCCAGAGTATTGGGCAGTACTTC.

The chain links TRBV28 to TRBJ2-7; 10 nucleotides match TRBD2. Germline CDR1 MDHEN, CDR2 SYDVKM. The CDR3 spans 16 residues. With 3 bases clipped from V and 4 bases from J, the junction kept 9 bases outside the gene matches. The CDR3 sequence: CASSFAASGSMYEQYF. The CDR3 region has the DNA TGTGCCAGCAGTTTCGCCGCTAGCGGGAGTATGTACGAGCAGTACTTC. The full variable domain, with the rest looked up from reference TRBV28 and TRBJ2-7, is DVKVTQSSRYLVKRTGEKVFLECVQDMDHENMFWYRQDPGLGLRLIYFSYDVKMKEKGDIPEGYSVSREKKERFSLILESASTNQTSMYLCASSFAASGSMYEQYFGPGTRLTVT.

This clonotype has a handful of counts. This chain joins TRBV6-5 and TRBJ2-7; D is tentatively TRBD1 or TRBD2 (5 bases each). CDR3 size: 18 residues. The germline V gene encodes CDR1 MNHEY and CDR2 SVGAGI. V lost 0 bases and J lost 0, with 18 bases in between. The CDR3 sequence is CASSYSRPGTSSSYEQYF. CDR3 in DNA: TGTGCCAGCAGTTACTCGCGTCCCGGGACCTCCAGCTCCTACGAGCAGTACTTC.

This clonotype showed up just a few times. The rearrangement uses TRBV20-1 and TRBJ2-7; 7 bases agree with TRBD2. Per germline, CDR1 DFQATT and CDR2 SNEGSKA (reference sequence). J lost 2 bases, V lost 6 bases, and 7 bases had no gene match. The CDR3 loop spans 13 amino acids. CDR3: CSALVRGAYEQYF. The CDR3 DNA sequence: TGCAGTGCCCTCGTCCGGGGGGCCTACGAGCAGTACTTC.

This clonotype was observed many times. V gene TRBV25-1 combines with J gene TRBJ2-1; 11 positions match TRBD2. The V and J ends lost 0 bases and 4 bases, in that order; junction bases with no gene match: 11. Looked up from germline, CDR1 is MGHDK and CDR2 is SYGVNS. This CDR3 has 19 residues. CDR3 nucleotide sequence: TGTGCCAGCAGTGAATATCCGTCTAGCGGGGGGCTACGATACAATGAGCAGTTCTTC. It codes for CASSEYPSSGGLRYNEQFF.

The rearrangement joins TRBV27 to TRBJ2-1; 10 bases agree with TRBD1. The CDR3 is 14 amino acids. V dropped 7 bases and J dropped 8; count of bases not matched to a gene: 8. CDR1 MNHEY and CDR2 SMNVEV come from the germline V gene (reference sequence). CDR3 region: CASNFRDRGYEQFF. As DNA, the CDR3 is TGTGCCAGCAACTTCCGGGACAGGGGCTATGAGCAGTTCTTC.

V usage is TRBV27 and J usage is TRBJ1-5, with 7 bases fitting TRBD1. This CDR3 has 15 residues. Germline CDR1 is MNHEY and CDR2 is SMNVEV (reference sequence). The V and J ends lost 6 bases and 1 base, in that order; junction bases with no gene match: 6. The CDR3 DNA is TGTGCCAGCAGCACCAGGGGGTCCAGCAATCAGCCCCAGCATTTT. It yields the protein CASSTRGSSNQPQHF.

The chain has TRBV5-4 and TRBJ2-1; unclear D gene. Looked up from germline, CDR1 is SGHNT and CDR2 is YYREEE (reference sequence). The length of the CDR3 is 12 residues. V lost 5 bases and J lost 6, with 9 bases in between. CDR3 amino acids: CASRSVGNEQFF. CDR3 nucleotide sequence: TGTGCCAGCAGATCGGTAGGCAATGAGCAGTTCTTC.

There are a few counts of this clonotype. The chain links TRBV28 to TRBJ2-7; 11 nucleotides align to TRBD2. J gave up 3 bases and V 3 bases, and 16 bases lay outside the gene matches. The CDR3 totals 19 residues. Germline V gene lookup returns CDR1 MDHEN and CDR2 SYDVKM. The CDR3 is CASSFPPRPSGRTLYEQYF. CDR3 sequence (DNA): TGTGCCAGCAGTTTCCCCCCCAGGCCTAGCGGGAGGACCCTCTACGAGCAGTACTTC. Drawing the rest from reference TRBV28 and TRBJ2-7, the complete variable domain is DVKVTQSSRYLVKRTGEKVFLECVQDMDHENMFWYRQDPGLGLRLIYFSYDVKMKEKGDIPEGYSVSREKKERFSLILESASTNQTSMYLCASSFPPRPSGRTLYEQYFGPGTRLTVT.

The rearrangement uses TRBV3-1 and TRBJ2-7; TRBD2 is a possible D gene (5 bases). The CDR3 has 11 amino acids. From germline, CDR1 is LGHDT and CDR2 YNNKEL (reference sequence). The V gene lost 1 base and the J gene lost 12 bases, with 10 bases spanning the gap. CDR3 amino acids: CASSQAATTYF. CDR3 in DNA: TGTGCCAGCAGCCAAGCCGCGACTACGTACTTC.

This clonotype was observed a handful of times. The rearrangement links TRBV28 to TRBJ1-5; TRBD1 matches at 7 bases. Germline V gene sequence: CDR1 MDHEN, CDR2 SYDVKM. This CDR3 is built from 16 residues. The ends lost 5 bases at V and 2 bases at J; junction bases unmatched: 9. This CDR3 reads CASSVTGEFGNQPQHF. The CDR3 nucleotides are TGTGCCAGCAGTGTCACAGGGGAGTTCGGCAATCAGCCCCAGCATTTT.

This clonotype was seen only a few times. The gene calls are TRBV11-2 and TRBJ2-7; a weak D match, TRBD1 (6 bases). This CDR3 has 15 residues. Trimming pared 0 bases from V and 4 bases from J, leaving 13 bases between. Germline CDR1 SGHAT, CDR2 FQNNGV. DNA of the CDR3: TGTGCCAGCAGCTTAGATTACAGGGTGGTTTACGAGCAGTACTTC. Protein product: CASSLDYRVVYEQYF.

The gene calls are TRBV12-3 or TRBV12-4 and TRBJ2-7, with D possibly called TRBD1 or TRBD2 (6 bases each). V gave up 6 bases and J gave up 3 bases, with 15 bases separating them. The CDR3 extends over 14 amino acids. The CDR3 DNA is TGTGCCAGCAGGCCTGGTGGAGGGGGCTACGAGCAGTACTTC. Translating gives CASRPGGGGYEQYF.

This clonotype appeared a few times. The rearrangement uses TRBV28 and TRBJ2-1; D is possibly TRBD1 (6 bases). Germline-derived CDR1 and CDR2 are MDHEN and SYDVKM. Trimming took 3 bases from V and 2 from J, leaving 14 bases between them. The CDR3 has 16 amino acids. The CDR3 sequence is CASSFLGGTAYNEQFF. The CDR3 nucleotides read TGTGCCAGCAGTTTCCTAGGGGGAACTGCCTACAATGAGCAGTTCTTC.

This clonotype was counted at least ten times. The CDR3 DNA sequence: TGTGCCAGCAGCCCGCCAGGTACCGACACCGGGGAGCTGTTTTTT. Its translation: CASSPPGTDTGELFF. The rearrangement uses TRBV3-1 and TRBJ2-2; D not resolved. Germline V gene sequence: CDR1 LGHDT, CDR2 YNNKEL (reference sequence). CDR3 length: 15 amino acids. Trimming removed 4 bases from V and 3 bases from J, with 12 bases in between.

This clonotype has at least ten counts. This chain links TRBV7-9 with TRBJ2-1, with D possibly TRBD2 on 6 matching bases. Germline assignment: CDR1 SEHNR and CDR2 FQNEAQ (reference sequence). Trimming shortened V by 5 bases and J by 2 bases, and 16 bases separated the two germline ends. CDR3 length equals 16 residues. For the CDR3, the DNA is TGTGCCAGCAGCCCAACTAGCCTCCTCGCCTACAATGAGCAGTTCTTC. Amino acid sequence: CASSPTSLLAYNEQFF.